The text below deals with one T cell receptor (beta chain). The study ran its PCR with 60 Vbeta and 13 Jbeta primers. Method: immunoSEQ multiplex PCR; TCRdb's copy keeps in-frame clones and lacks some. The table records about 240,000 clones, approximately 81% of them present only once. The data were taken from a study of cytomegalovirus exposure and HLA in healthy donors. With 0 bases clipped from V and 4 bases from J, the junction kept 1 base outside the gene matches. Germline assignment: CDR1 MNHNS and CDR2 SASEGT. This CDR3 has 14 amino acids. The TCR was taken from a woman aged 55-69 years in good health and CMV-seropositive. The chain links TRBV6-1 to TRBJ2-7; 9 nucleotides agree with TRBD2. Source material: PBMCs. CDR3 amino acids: CASSEASGSYEQYF. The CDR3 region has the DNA TGTGCCAGCAGTGAAGCTAGCGGGAGTTACGAGCAGTACTTC.